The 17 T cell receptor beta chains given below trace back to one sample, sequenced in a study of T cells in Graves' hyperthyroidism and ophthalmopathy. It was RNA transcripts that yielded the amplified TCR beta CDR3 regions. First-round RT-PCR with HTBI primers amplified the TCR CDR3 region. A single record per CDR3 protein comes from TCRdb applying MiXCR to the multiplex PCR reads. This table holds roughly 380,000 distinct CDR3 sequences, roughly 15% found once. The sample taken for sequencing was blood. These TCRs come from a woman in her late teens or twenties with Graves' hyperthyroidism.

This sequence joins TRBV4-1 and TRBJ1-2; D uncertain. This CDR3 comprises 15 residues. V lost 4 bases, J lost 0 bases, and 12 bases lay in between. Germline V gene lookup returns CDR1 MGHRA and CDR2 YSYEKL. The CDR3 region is CASSPSVGANYGYTF. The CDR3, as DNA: TGCGCCAGCAGCCCCAGCGTGGGTGCTAACTATGGCTACACCTTC.

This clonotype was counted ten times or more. In DNA, the CDR3 is TGTGCCAGCAGCTTTCCCAGGGGGCCAGCTTTCTTT. Translated, it gives CASSFPRGPAFF. This rearrangement joins TRBV27 to TRBJ1-1, with TRBD1 identical over 8 bases. V dropped 6 bases and J dropped 10; count of bases not matched to a gene: 7. The germline CDR1 and CDR2 sequences are MNHEY and SMNVEV (reference sequence). This CDR3 is built from 12 residues.

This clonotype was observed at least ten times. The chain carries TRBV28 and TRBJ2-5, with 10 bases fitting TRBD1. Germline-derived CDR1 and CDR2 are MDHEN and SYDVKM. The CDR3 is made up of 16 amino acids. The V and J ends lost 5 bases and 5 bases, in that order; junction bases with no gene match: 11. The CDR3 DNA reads TGTGCCAGCAGTCCCCGGGACAGGGGAGTTGGGGAGACCCAGTACTTC. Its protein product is CASSPRDRGVGETQYF.

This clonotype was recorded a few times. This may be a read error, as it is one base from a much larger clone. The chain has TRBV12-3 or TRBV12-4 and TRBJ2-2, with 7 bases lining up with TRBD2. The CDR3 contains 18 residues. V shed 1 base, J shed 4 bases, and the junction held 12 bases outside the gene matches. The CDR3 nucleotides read TGTGCCAGCAGTTTAGGTTCTGGCGGGAGTTCGGGCACCGGGGAGCTGTTTTTT. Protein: CASSLGSGGSSGTGELFF.

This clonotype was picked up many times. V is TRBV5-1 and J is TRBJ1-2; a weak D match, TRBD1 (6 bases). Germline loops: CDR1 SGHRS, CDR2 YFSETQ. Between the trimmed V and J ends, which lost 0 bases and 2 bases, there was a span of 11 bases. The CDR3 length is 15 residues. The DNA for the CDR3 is TGCGCCAGCAGCTTGGGCAGGGGTCGAAACTATGGCTACACCTTC. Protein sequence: CASSLGRGRNYGYTF.

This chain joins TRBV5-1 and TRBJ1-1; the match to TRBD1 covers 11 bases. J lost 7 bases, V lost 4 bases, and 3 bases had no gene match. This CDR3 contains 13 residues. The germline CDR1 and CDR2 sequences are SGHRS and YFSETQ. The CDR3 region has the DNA TGCGCCAGCAGCGCGGGACAGGGGGATGAAGCTTTCTTT. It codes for CASSAGQGDEAFF.

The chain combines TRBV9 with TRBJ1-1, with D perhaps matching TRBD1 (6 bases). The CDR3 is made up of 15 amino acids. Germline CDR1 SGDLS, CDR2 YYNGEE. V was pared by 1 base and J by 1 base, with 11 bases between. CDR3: CASSVLQGTNTEAFF. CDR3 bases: TGTGCCAGCAGCGTACTTCAGGGGACGAACACTGAAGCTTTCTTT.

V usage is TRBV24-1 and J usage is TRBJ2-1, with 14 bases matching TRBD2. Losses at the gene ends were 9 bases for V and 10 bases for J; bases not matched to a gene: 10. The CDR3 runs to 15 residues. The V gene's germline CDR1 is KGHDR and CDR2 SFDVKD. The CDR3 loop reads CATQATSGRAGEQFF. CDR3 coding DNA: TGTGCCACCCAAGCGACTAGCGGGAGGGCCGGAGAGCAGTTCTTC.

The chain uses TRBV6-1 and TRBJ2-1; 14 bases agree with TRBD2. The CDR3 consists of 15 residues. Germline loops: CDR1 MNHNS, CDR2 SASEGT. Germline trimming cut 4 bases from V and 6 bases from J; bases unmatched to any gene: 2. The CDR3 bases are TGTGCCAGCAGTGGACTAGCGGGAGGGCCCAATGAGCAGTTCTTC. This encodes CASSGLAGGPNEQFF.

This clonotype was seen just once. The CDR3 DNA sequence: TGTGCCAGCAGCCAAGAACGGCTACTAGCGGGAGGTGAGCAGTTCTTC. This sequence encodes CASSQERLLAGGEQFF. The rearrangement links TRBV3-1 to TRBJ2-1; TRBD2 matches at 12 bases. Trimming removed 0 bases from V and 9 bases from J; junction bases left unmatched: 6. Germline lookup yields CDR1 LGHDT and CDR2 YNNKEL (reference sequence). The CDR3 consists of 16 residues.

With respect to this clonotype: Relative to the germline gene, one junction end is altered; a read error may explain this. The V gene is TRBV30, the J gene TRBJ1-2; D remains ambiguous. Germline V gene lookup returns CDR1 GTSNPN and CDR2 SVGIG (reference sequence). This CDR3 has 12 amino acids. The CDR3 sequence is CAWRGINCGYTF. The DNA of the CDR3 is TGTGCCTGGAGAGGGATTAACTGTGGCTACACCTTC.

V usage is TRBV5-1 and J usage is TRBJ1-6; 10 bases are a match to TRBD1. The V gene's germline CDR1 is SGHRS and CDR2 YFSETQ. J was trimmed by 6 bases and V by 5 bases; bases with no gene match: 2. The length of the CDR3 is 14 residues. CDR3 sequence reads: CASRWDRGNSPLHF. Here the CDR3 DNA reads TGCGCCAGCAGATGGGACAGGGGTAATTCACCCCTCCACTTT.

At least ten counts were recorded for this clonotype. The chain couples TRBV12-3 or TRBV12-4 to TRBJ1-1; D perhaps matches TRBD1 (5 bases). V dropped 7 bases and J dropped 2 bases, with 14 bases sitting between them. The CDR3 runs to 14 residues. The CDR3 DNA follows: TGTGCCAGCACTATCGGAGGACATAACACTGAAGCTTTCTTT. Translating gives CASTIGGHNTEAFF.

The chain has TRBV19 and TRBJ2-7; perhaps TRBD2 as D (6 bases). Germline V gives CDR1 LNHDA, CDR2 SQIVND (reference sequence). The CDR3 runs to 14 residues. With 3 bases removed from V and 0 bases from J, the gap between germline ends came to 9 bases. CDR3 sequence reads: CASSIGGNSYEQYF. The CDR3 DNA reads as TGTGCCAGTAGTATTGGCGGGAACTCCTACGAGCAGTACTTC. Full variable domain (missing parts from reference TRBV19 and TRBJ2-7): DGGITQSPKYLFRKEGQNVTLSCEQNLNHDAMYWYRQDPGQGLRLIYYSQIVNDFQKGDIAEGYSVSREKKESFPLTVTSAQKNPTAFYLCASSIGGNSYEQYFGPGTRLTVT.

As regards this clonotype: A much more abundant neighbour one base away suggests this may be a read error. Here the CDR3 reads CASSPGSGGYGCTF. In nucleotides, the CDR3 is TGTGCCAGCAGCCCGGGGTCAGGGGGCTATGGCTGCACCTTC. The genes are TRBV7-2 and TRBJ1-2; 8 nucleotides agree with TRBD1. This CDR3 region has 14 residues. Germline V CDR1 and CDR2: SGHTA, FQGNSA. Using reference TRBV7-2 and TRBJ1-2 for the parts outside the CDR3, the full variable domain is GAGVSQSPSNKVTEKGKDVELRCDPISGHTALYWYRQSLGQGLEFLIYFQGNSAPDKSGLPSDRFSAERTGGSVSTLTIQRTQQEDSAVYLCASSPGSGGYGCTFGSGTRLTVV.

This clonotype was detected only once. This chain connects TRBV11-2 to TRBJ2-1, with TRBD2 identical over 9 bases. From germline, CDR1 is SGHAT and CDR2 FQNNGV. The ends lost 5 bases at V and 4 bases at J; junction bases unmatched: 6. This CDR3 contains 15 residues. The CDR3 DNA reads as TGTGCCAGCAGCGGTAGCGGGAGTGGATACAATGAGCAGTTCTTC. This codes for CASSGSGSGYNEQFF.

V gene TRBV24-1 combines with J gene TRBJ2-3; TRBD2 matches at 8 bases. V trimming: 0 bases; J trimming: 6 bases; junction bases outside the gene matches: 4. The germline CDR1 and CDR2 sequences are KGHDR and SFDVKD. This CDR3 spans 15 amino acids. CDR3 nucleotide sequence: TGTGCCACCAGTGATTTGGTAGCGGGGTTGGATACGCAGTATTTT. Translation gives CATSDLVAGLDTQYF.